The clone carrying this T cell receptor beta chain was picked up many times. Antigen specificity is unknown. This sample is drawn from a study of T cells in Graves' hyperthyroidism and ophthalmopathy. Study-wide points: Ophthalmopathy was identified by the model a median roughly six months ahead of onset.

Fresh 10 ml peripheral blood yielded PBMCs. Researchers took RNA transcripts and amplified the TCR beta CDR3 regions from them. The primer set for the first-round RT-PCR of the TCR CDR3 was HTBI. A single record per CDR3 protein comes from TCRdb applying MiXCR to the multiplex PCR reads. Among a few hundred thousand distinct CDR3 sequences, about 13% were seen once, and the ten largest hold 5.3%. The sequencing sample was made of blood. This receptor was obtained from a woman between 18 and 29 years old with Graves' hyperthyroidism.

The CDR3 nucleotides are TGCGCCAGCAGTGAGTCTGAGAGCTACGAGCAGTACTTC. It specifies CASSESESYEQYF. The rearrangement joins TRBV10-2 to TRBJ2-7; D call uncertain. The CDR3 is 13 residues long. The germline V and J ends were trimmed by 0 bases and 3 bases, with 6 bases remaining between them. Germline V gene data show CDR1 as WSHSY and CDR2 as SAAADI.